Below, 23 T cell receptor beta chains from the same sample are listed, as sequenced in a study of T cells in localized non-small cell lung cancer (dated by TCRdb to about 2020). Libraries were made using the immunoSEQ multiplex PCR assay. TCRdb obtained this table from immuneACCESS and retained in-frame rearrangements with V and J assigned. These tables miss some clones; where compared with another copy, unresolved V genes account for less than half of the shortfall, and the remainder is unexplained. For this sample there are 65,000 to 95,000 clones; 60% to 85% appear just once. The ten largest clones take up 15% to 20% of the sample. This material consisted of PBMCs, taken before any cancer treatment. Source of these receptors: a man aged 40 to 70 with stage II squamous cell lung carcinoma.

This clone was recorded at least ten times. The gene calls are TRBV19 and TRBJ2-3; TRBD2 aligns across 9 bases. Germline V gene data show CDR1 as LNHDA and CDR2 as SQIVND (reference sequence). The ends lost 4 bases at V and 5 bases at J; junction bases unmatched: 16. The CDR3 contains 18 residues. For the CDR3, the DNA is TGTGCCAGTAGTAGTATTGAGACGGGCGGGAGGGCCGGAGATACGCAGTATTTT. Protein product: CASSSIETGGRAGDTQYF.

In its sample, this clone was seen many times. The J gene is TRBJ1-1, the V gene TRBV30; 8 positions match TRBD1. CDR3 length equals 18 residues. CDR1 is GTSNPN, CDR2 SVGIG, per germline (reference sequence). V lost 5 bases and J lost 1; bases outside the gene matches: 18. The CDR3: CAWSLRAPYRGENTEAFF. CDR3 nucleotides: TGTGCCTGGTCCCTTCGGGCCCCGTACAGGGGGGAGAACACTGAAGCTTTCTTT.

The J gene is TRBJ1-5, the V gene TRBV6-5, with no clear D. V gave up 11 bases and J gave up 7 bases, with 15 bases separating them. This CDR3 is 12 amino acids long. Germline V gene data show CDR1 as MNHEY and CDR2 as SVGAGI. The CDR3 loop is CASSGRNQPQHF. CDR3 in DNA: TGTGCCTCATCAGGCAGGAACCAGCCCCAGCATTTT.

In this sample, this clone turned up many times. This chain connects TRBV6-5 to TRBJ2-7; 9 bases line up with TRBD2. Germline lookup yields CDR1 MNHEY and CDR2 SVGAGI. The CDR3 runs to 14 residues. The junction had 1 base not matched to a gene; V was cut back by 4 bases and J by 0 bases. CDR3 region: CASSLAGDSYEQYF. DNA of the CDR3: TGTGCCAGCAGTTTAGCGGGGGACTCCTACGAGCAGTACTTC.

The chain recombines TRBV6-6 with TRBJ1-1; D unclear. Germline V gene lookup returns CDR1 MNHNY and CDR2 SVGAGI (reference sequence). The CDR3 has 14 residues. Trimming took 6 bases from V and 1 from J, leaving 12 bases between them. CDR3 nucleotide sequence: TGTGCCAGCAGCTATGATCGTGAGAACACTGAAGCTTTCTTT. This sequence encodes CASSYDRENTEAFF.

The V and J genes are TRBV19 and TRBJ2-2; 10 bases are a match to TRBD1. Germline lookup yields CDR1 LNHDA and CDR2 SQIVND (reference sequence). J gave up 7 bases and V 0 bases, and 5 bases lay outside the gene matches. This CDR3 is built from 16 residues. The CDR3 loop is CASSIDRQGAGGELFF. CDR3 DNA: TGTGCCAGTAGTATAGATCGACAGGGGGCAGGCGGGGAGCTGTTTTTT.

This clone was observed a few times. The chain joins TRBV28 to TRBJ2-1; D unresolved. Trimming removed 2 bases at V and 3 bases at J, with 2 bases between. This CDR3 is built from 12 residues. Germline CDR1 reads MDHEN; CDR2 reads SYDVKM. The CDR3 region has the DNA TGTGCCAGCAGTTTAATCTACAATGAGCAGTTCTTC. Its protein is CASSLIYNEQFF.

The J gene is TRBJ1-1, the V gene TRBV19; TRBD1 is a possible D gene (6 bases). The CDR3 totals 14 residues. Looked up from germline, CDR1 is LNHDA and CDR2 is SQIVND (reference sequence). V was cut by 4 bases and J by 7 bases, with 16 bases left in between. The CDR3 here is CASSNPGRGIEAFF. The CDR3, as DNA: TGTGCCAGTAGTAACCCCGGGAGGGGGATTGAAGCTTTCTTT.

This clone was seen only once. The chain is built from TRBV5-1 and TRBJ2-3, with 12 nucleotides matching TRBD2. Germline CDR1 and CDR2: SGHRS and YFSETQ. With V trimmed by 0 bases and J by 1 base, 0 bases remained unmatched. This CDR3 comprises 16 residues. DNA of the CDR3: TGCGCCAGCAGCTTGGGACTAGCGGGGGGCACAGATACGCAGTATTTT. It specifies CASSLGLAGGTDTQYF.

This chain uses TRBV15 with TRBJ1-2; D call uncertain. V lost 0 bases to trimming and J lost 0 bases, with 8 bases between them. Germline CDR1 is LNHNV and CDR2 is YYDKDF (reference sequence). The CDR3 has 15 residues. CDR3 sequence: CATSRDFTANYGYTF. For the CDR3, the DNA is TGTGCCACCAGCAGAGATTTCACAGCTAACTATGGCTACACCTTC. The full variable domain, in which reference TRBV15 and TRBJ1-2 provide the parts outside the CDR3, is DAMVIQNPRYQVTQFGKPVTLSCSQTLNHNVMYWYQQKSSQAPKLLFHYYDKDFNNEADTPDNFQSRRPNTSFCFLDIRSPGLGDTAMYLCATSRDFTANYGYTFGSGTRLTVV.

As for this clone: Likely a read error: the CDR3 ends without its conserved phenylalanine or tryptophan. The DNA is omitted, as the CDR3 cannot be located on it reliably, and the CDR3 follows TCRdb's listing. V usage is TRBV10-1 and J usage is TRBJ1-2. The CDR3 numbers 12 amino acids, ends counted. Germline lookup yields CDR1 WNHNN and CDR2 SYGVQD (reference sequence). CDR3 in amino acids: CASSESGVDDRA.

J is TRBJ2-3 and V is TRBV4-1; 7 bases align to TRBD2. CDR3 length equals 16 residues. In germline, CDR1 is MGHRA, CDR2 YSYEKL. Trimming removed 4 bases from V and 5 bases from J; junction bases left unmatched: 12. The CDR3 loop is CASSPTTSRAVDTQYF. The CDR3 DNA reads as TGCGCCAGCAGCCCGACGACTAGCCGAGCGGTAGATACGCAGTATTTT.

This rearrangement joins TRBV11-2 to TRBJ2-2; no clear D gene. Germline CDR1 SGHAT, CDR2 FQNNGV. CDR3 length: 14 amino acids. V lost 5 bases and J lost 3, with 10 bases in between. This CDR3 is CASSLLDDTGELFF. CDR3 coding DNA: TGTGCCAGCAGCCTCTTAGACGACACCGGGGAGCTGTTTTTT. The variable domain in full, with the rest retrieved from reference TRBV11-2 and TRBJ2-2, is EAGVAQSPRYKIIEKRQSVAFWCNPISGHATLYWYQQILGQGPKLLIQFQNNGVVDDSQLPKDRFSAERLKGVDSTLKIQPAKLEDSAVYLCASSLLDDTGELFFGEGSRLTVL.

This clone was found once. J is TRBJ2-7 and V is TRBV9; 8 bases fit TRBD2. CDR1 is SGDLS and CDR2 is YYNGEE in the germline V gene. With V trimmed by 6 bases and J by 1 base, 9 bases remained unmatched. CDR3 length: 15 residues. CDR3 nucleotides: TGTGCCAGCACAAAGGGAGCGGGGGCTTCCTACGAGCAGTACTTC. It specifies CASTKGAGASYEQYF.

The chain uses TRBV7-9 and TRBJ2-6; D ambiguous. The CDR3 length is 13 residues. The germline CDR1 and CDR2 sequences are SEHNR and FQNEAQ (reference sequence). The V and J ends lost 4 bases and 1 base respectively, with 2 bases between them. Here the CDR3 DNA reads TGTGCCAGCAGCTCGTCTGGGGCCAACGTCCTGACTTTC. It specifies CASSSSGANVLTF.

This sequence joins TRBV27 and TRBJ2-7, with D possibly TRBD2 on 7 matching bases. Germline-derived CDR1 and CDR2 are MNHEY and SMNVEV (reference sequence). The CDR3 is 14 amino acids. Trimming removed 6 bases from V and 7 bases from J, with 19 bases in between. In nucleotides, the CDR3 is TGTGCCAGCAGAATGGGGGGGGCGCTAGGAGAGCAGTACTTC. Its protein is CASRMGGALGEQYF.

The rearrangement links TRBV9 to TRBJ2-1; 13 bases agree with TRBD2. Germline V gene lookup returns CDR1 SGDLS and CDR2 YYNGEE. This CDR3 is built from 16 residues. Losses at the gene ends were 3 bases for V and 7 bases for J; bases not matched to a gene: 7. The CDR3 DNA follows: TGTGCCAGCAGCGCACTAGCGGGAGGGCCGGGAAATGAGCAGTTCTTC. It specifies CASSALAGGPGNEQFF.

CDR3 bases: TGTGCCGCAGGGCAAGATACGCAGTATTTT. Translation: CAAGQDTQYF. The chain recombines TRBV6-5 with TRBJ2-3, with a weak D call TRBD1 (5 bases). The germline gives CDR1 MNHEY, CDR2 SVGAGI. The CDR3 length is 10 residues. V lost 11 bases and J 5 bases, leaving 8 bases between the germline ends.

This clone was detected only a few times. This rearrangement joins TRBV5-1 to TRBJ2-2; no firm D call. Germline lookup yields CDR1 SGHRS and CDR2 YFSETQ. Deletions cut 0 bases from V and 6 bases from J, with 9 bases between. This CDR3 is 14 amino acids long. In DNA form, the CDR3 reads TGCGCCAGCAGCTTGGCCGACGTGGCCGGGGAGCTGTTTTTT. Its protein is CASSLADVAGELFF.

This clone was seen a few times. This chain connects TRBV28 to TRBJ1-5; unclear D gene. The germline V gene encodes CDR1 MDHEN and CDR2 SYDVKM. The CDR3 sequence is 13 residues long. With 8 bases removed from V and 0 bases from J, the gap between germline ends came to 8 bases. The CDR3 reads CASERYSNQPQHF. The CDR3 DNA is TGTGCCAGCGAAAGGTATAGCAATCAGCCCCAGCATTTT.

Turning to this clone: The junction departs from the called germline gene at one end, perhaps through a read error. The CDR3: CASRDTFNSYNERFF. Here the CDR3 DNA reads TGTGCCAGCAGGGACACCTTTAATTCCTACAATGAGCGGTTCTTC. The rearrangement uses TRBV28 and TRBJ2-1; tentative D call: TRBD1 (5 bases). Germline V lookup: CDR1 MDHEN, CDR2 SYDVKM. CDR3 length: 15 amino acids. The full variable domain, completed using reference TRBV28 and TRBJ2-1, is DVKVTQSSRYLVKRTGEKVFLECVQDMDHENMFWYRQDPGLGLRLIYFSYDVKMKEKGDIPEGYSVSREKKERFSLILESASTNQTSMYLCASRDTFNSYNERFFGPGTRLTVL.

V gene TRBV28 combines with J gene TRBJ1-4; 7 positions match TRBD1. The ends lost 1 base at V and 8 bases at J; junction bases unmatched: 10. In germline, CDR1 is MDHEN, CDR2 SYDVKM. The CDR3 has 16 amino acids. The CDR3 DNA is TGTGCCAGCAGTTTATCCTTTTACAGGGGTAGCGAAAAACTGTTTTTT. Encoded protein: CASSLSFYRGSEKLFF.

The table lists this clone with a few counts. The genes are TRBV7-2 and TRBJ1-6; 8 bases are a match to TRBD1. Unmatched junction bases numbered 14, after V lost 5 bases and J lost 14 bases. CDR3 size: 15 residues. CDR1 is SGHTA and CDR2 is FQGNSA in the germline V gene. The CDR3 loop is CASSRFVDRVLSLHF. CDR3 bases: TGTGCCAGCAGCCGCTTCGTGGACAGGGTGCTCTCCCTCCACTTT.